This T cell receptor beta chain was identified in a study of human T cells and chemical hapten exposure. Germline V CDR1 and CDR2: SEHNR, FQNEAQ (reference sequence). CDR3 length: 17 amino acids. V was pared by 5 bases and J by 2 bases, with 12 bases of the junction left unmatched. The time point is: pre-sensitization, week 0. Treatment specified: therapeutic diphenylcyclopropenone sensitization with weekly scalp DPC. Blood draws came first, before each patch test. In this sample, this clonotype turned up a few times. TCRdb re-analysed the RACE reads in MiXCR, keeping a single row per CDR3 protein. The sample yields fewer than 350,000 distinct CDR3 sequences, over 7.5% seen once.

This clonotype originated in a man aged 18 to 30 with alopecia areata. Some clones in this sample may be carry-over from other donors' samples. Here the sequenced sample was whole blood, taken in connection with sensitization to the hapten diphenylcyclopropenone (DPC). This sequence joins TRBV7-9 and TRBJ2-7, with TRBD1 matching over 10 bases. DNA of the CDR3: TGTGCCAGCAGCCCCGCCGGGACAGGGGCCTTGACCTACGAGCAGTACGTC. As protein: CASSPAGTGALTYEQYV.